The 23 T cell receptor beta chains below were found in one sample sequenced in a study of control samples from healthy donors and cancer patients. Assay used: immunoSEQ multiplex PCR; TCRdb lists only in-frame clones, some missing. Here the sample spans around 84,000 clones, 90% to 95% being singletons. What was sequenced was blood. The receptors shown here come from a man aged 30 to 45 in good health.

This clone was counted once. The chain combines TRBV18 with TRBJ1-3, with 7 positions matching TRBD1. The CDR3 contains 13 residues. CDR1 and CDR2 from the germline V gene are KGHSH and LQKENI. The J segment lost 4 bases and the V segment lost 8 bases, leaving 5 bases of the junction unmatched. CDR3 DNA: TGTGCCAGCAGACAGGGACGAGGAAACACCATATATTTT. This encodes CASRQGRGNTIYF.

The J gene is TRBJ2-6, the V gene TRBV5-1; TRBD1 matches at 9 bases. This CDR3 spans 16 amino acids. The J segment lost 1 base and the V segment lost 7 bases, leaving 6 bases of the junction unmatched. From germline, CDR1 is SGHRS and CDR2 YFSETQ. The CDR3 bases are TGCGCCAGCGGAACAGGGGGCCCTTCTGGGGCCAACGTCCTGACTTTC. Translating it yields CASGTGGPSGANVLTF.

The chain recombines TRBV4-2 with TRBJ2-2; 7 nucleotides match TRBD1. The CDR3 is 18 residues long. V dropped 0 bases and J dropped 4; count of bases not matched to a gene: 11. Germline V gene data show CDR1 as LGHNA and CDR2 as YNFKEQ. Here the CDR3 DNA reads TGTGCCAGCAGCCAAGAAGGTGGAAGGGGGCGTAGCACCGGGGAGCTGTTTTTT. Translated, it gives CASSQEGGRGRSTGELFF.

The CDR3 loop is CASRGYSTDTQYF. In DNA, the CDR3 is TGTGCCAGCAGGGGATATTCCACAGATACGCAGTATTTT. The genes are TRBV25-1 and TRBJ2-3; no definite D call. The germline V and J ends were trimmed by 6 bases and 2 bases, with 9 bases remaining between them. Germline V gene sequence: CDR1 MGHDK, CDR2 SYGVNS. The length of the CDR3 is 13 residues.

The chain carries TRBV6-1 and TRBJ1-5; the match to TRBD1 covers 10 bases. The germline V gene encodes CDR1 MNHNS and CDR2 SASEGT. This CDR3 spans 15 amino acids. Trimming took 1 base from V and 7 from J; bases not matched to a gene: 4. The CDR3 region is CASSEGTGGGQPQHF. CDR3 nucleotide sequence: TGTGCCAGCAGTGAAGGGACAGGGGGGGGACAGCCCCAGCATTTT.

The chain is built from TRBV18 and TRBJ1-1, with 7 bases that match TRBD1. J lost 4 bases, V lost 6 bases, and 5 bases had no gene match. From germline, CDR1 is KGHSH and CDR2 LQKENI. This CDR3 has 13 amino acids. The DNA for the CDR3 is TGTGCCAGCTCCGCCGACAGGGCCACTGAAGCTTTCTTT. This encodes CASSADRATEAFF. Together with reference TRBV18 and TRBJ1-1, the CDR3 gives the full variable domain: NAGVMQNPRHLVRRRGQEARLRCSPMKGHSHVYWYRQLPEEGLKFMVYLQKENIIDESGMPKERFSAEFPKEGPSILRIQQVVRGDSAAYFCASSADRATEAFFGQGTRLTVV.

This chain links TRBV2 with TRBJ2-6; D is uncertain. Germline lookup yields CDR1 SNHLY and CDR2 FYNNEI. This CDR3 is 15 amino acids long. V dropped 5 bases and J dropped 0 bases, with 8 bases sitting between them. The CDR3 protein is CASSSRSSGANVLTF. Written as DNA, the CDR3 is TGTGCCAGCAGTTCTCGAAGCTCTGGGGCCAACGTCCTGACTTTC.

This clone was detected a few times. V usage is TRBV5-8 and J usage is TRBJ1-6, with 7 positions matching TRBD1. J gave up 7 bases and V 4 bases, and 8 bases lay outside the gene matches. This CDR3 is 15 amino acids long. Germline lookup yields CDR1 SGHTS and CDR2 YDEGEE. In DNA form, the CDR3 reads TGTGCCAGCAGCCCCCTACAGGGGAGGAATTCACCCCTCCACTTT. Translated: CASSPLQGRNSPLHF.

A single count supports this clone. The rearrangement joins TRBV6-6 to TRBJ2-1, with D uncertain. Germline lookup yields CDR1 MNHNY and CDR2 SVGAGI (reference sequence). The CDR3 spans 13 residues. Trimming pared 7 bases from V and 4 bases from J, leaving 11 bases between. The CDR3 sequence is CASTMVIYNEQFF. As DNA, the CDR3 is TGTGCCAGCACAATGGTGATATACAATGAGCAGTTCTTC.

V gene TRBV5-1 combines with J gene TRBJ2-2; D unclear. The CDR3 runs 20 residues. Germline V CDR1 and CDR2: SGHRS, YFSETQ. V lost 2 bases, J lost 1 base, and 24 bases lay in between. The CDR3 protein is CASSFETPSLGGWNTGELFF. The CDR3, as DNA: TGCGCCAGCAGCTTCGAGACTCCCAGTCTCGGTGGGTGGAACACCGGGGAGCTGTTTTTT.

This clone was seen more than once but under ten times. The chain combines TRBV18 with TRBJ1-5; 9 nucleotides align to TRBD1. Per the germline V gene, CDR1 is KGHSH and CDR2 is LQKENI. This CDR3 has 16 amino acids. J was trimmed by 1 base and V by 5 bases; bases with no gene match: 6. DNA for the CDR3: TGTGCCAGCTCAGTAACAGGGGGCGAGAGCAATCAGCCCCAGCATTTT. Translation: CASSVTGGESNQPQHF.

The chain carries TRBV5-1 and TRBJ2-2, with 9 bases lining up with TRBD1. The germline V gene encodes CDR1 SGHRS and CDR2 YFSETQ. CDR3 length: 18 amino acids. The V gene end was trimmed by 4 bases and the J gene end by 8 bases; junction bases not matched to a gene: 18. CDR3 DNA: TGCGCCAGCAGCCTCTCTAGGGGGACCGGGACAGGGACAGGGGAGCTGTTTTTT. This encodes CASSLSRGTGTGTGELFF.

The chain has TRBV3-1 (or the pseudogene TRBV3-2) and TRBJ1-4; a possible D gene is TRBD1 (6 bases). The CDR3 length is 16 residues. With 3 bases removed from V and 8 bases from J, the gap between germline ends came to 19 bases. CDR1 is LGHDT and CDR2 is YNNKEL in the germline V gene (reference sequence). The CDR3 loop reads CASSHDQGGVGEKLFF. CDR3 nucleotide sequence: TGTGCCAGCAGCCACGATCAAGGGGGAGTAGGCGAAAAACTGTTTTTT.

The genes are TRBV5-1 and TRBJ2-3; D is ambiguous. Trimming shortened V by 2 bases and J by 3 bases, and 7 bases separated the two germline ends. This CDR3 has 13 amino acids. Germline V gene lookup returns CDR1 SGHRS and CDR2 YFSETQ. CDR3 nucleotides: TGCGCCAGCAGCTTCAACCCAACAGATACGCAGTATTTT. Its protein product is CASSFNPTDTQYF.

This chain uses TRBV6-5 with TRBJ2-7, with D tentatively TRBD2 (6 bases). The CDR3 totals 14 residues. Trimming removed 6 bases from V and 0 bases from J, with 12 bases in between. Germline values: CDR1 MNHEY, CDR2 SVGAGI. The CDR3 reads CASSPRESSYEQYF. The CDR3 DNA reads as TGTGCCAGCAGCCCCCGGGAGAGCTCCTACGAGCAGTACTTC.

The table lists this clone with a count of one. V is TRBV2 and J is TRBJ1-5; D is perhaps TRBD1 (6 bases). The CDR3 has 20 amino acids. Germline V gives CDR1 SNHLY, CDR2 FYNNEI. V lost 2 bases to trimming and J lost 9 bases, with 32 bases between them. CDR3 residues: CASSENREWRREGLSGPQHF. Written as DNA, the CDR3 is TGTGCCAGCAGTGAAAACAGGGAGTGGAGGCGTGAGGGGTTGTCGGGGCCCCAGCATTTT.

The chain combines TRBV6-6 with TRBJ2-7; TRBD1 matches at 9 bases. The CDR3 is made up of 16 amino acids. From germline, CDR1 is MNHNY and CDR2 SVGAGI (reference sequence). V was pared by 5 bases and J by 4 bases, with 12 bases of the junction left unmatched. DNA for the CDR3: TGTGCCAGCAGTCAAAACTCCGGGACAGGGAGGTACGAGCAGTACTTC. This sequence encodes CASSQNSGTGRYEQYF.

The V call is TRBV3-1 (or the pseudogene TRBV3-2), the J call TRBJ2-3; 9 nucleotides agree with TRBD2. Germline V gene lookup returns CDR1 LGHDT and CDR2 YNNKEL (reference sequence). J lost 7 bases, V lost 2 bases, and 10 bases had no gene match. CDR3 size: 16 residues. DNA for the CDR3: TGTGCCAGCAGCCAACGACGACTAGCGGAGCCATATACGCAGTATTTT. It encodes CASSQRRLAEPYTQYF.

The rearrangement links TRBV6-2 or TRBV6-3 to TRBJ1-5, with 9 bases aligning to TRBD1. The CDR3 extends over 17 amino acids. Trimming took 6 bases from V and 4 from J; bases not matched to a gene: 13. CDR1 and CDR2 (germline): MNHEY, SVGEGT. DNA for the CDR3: TGTGCCAGCAGCTCTCGGTTATGGACAGGGGTAAATCAGCCCCAGCATTTT. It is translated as CASSSRLWTGVNQPQHF.

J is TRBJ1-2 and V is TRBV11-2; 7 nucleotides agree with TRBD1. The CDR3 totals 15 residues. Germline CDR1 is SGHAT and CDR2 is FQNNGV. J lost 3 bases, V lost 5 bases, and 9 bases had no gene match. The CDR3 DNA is TGTGCCAGCAGCGCAGACAGGGCGGCATACTATGGCTACACCTTC. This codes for CASSADRAAYYGYTF.

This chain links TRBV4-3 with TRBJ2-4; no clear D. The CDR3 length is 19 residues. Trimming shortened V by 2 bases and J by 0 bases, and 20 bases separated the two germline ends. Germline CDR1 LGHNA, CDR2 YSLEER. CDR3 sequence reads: CASSQSPTGADLAKNIQYF. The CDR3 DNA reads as TGCGCCAGCAGCCAATCCCCCACCGGTGCAGATCTAGCCAAAAACATTCAGTACTTC.

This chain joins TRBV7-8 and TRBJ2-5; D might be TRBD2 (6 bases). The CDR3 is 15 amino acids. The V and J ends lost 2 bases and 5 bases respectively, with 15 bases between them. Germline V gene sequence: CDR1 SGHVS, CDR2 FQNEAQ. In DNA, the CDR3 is TGTGCCAGCAGCTTACTGATCGGGAGTTGGGAGACCCAGTACTTC. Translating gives CASSLLIGSWETQYF.

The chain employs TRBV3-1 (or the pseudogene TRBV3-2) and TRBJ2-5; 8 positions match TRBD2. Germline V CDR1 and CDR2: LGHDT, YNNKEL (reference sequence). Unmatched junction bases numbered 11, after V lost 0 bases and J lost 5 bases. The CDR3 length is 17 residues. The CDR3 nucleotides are TGTGCCAGCAGCCAAGATGTAGCGGGGCGGGGGAAGGAGACCCAGTACTTC. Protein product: CASSQDVAGRGKETQYF.